The 20 T cell receptor beta chains reported below all come from one sample, sequenced in a study of cytomegalovirus exposure and HLA in healthy donors. A multiplex PCR was run with 60 Vbeta primers and 13 Jbeta primers. TCRdb's copy holds only in-frame clones and misses some; the assay was immunoSEQ multiplex PCR. The sample lists more than 95,000 clones; under 12% were seen once. What was sequenced was PBMCs. These receptors were collected from a woman aged 18-29 years in good health and CMV-seropositive.

This clone was detected only a few times. The genes are TRBV11-2 and TRBJ2-7; D may be TRBD2 (6 bases). The germline V gene encodes CDR1 SGHAT and CDR2 FQNNGV. Deletions cut 4 bases from V and 1 base from J, with 14 bases between. The CDR3 contains 15 residues. Here the CDR3 reads CASSSRAGTSYEQYF. CDR3 sequence (DNA): TGTGCCAGCAGCTCGAGAGCGGGTACTTCCTACGAGCAGTACTTC.

This clone was counted a few times. This chain connects TRBV2 to TRBJ2-7, with 9 bases fitting TRBD1. Trimming cost V 3 bases and J 5 bases; bases outside gene matches: 5. CDR3 size: 14 residues. Germline CDR1 SNHLY, CDR2 FYNNEI. CDR3 in amino acids: CASSEGTGWHEQYF. Written as DNA, the CDR3 is TGTGCCAGCAGTGAGGGGACAGGGTGGCACGAGCAGTACTTC.

This sequence joins TRBV7-6 and TRBJ2-1; 14 bases map to TRBD2. The CDR3 consists of 19 residues. Losses at the gene ends were 5 bases for V and 0 bases for J; bases not matched to a gene: 9. Germline loops: CDR1 SGHVS, CDR2 FNYEAQ. Written as DNA, the CDR3 is TGTGCCAGCAGCCCGGGACTAGCGGGAGAGGGCCGCTCCTACAATGAGCAGTTCTTC. Its protein is CASSPGLAGEGRSYNEQFF.

This chain links TRBV4-1 with TRBJ1-1; TRBD1 might be the D (5 bases). From germline, CDR1 is MGHRA and CDR2 YSYEKL. This CDR3 region has 14 residues. The ends were cut back, 1 base at V and 7 bases at J, with 13 bases in the middle. The CDR3 DNA follows: TGCGCCAGCAGCCAAGTCGCTCAGGGAGGTGAAGCTTTCTTT. This codes for CASSQVAQGGEAFF.

This clone was counted a few times. The rearrangement joins TRBV5-1 to TRBJ2-5; 11 bases agree with TRBD1. The CDR3 is 16 amino acids. V gave up 4 bases and J gave up 4 bases; unmatched junction bases: 9. Germline V gene sequence: CDR1 SGHRS, CDR2 YFSETQ. The chain's CDR3 is CASSGRTGGIGETQYF. CDR3 nucleotide sequence: TGCGCCAGCAGCGGACGGACAGGGGGCATAGGAGAGACCCAGTACTTC.

In its sample, this clone was seen a few times. The CDR3 loop reads CATSRDDIRQGQTQYF. The CDR3 DNA reads TGTGCCACCAGCAGAGATGATATCCGACAGGGTCAGACCCAGTACTTC. The V call is TRBV15, the J call TRBJ2-5; 7 bases are a match to TRBD1. This CDR3 spans 16 amino acids. Germline trimming cut 0 bases from V and 6 bases from J; bases unmatched to any gene: 10. Germline CDR1 is LNHNV and CDR2 is YYDKDF (reference sequence). Full variable domain (missing parts from reference TRBV15 and TRBJ2-5): DAMVIQNPRYQVTQFGKPVTLSCSQTLNHNVMYWYQQKSSQAPKLLFHYYDKDFNNEADTPDNFQSRRPNTSFCFLDIRSPGLGDTAMYLCATSRDDIRQGQTQYFGPGTRLLVL.

The gene calls are TRBV5-1 and TRBJ2-3; no clear D gene. This CDR3 spans 13 amino acids. V lost 4 bases, J lost 3 bases, and 9 bases lay in between. CDR1 is SGHRS, CDR2 YFSETQ, per germline. CDR3 bases: TGCGCCAGCAGCGTCCACCAGACAGATACGCAGTATTTT. It translates to CASSVHQTDTQYF.

V gene TRBV18 combines with J gene TRBJ2-7; maybe TRBD1 (6 bases). The germline gives CDR1 KGHSH, CDR2 LQKENI. Trimming removed 6 bases at V and 4 bases at J, with 19 bases between. This CDR3 is built from 15 residues. CDR3 loop: CASSPPTGQTYEQYF. The CDR3 coding sequence is TGTGCCAGCTCTCCCCCAACGGGACAAACGTACGAGCAGTACTTC.

This chain joins TRBV9 and TRBJ1-2; D might be TRBD1 (6 bases). The CDR3 spans 19 residues. The V gene's germline CDR1 is SGDLS and CDR2 YYNGEE. Trimming removed 3 bases from V and 0 bases from J, with 24 bases in between. In nucleotides, the CDR3 is TGTGCCAGCAGCGCCCCTCGAGAGGGACACCAGACAGCTAACTATGGCTACACCTTC. Translating it yields CASSAPREGHQTANYGYTF.

The V call is TRBV5-1, the J call TRBJ2-2, with D possibly TRBD1 on 6 matching bases. CDR1 is SGHRS, CDR2 YFSETQ, per germline. Trimming removed 3 bases at V and 5 bases at J, with 14 bases between. The CDR3 runs 15 residues. CDR3 nucleotides: TGCGCCAGCAGCTCCCGGGACACCAGGACCGGGGAGCTGTTTTTT. Protein sequence: CASSSRDTRTGELFF.

This clone was found a few times. The V call is TRBV6-1, the J call TRBJ1-1; a possible D gene is TRBD1 (6 bases). The CDR3 covers 14 residues. Trimming pared 10 bases from V and 4 bases from J, leaving 19 bases between. Germline CDR1 and CDR2: MNHNS and SASEGT. For the CDR3, the DNA is TGTGCCACCAAGTTTGGGGGCGAAGGCACTGAAGCTTTCTTT. Its protein product is CATKFGGEGTEAFF.

This clone has a handful of counts. The V call is TRBV29-1, the J call TRBJ2-7; TRBD2 matches at 9 bases. The germline CDR1 and CDR2 sequences are SQVTM and ANQGSEA. Trimming at V came to 6 bases and at J to 4 bases, leaving 10 bases not matched to a gene. The CDR3 covers 14 residues. The CDR3 sequence is CSVLAGEGIYEQYF. In DNA, the CDR3 is TGCAGCGTCTTAGCGGGAGAAGGGATTTACGAGCAGTACTTC.

The chain links TRBV12-5 to TRBJ2-1, with D possibly being TRBD2 (5 bases). The V end was cut by 1 base, the J end by 2 bases, with 9 bases between. Germline V gene data show CDR1 as LGHNT and CDR2 as FRNRAP. The CDR3 consists of 15 residues. In nucleotides, the CDR3 is TGTGCTAGTGGTTTGGGGCTAGCAACCTACAATGAGCAGTTCTTC. Protein: CASGLGLATYNEQFF.

The chain uses TRBV23-1 and TRBJ2-1; 10 nucleotides agree with TRBD1. TRBV23-1 falls under the ORF class, with uncertain function. V shed 7 bases, J shed 6 bases, and the junction held 6 bases outside the gene matches. The CDR3 consists of 14 residues. The CDR3 is CASTDRGFGNEQFF. The CDR3 bases are TGCGCCAGCACGGACAGGGGGTTTGGCAATGAGCAGTTCTTC.

This rearrangement joins TRBV7-6 to TRBJ2-1, with D hard to call. Germline V gene data show CDR1 as SGHVS and CDR2 as FNYEAQ. The V gene lost 6 bases and the J gene lost 6 bases, with 18 bases spanning the gap. The CDR3 runs to 15 residues. CDR3 sequence (DNA): TGTGCCAGCAGTACGGGTCAAATGTCGGGCAATGAGCAGTTCTTC. It yields the protein CASSTGQMSGNEQFF.

The J gene is TRBJ2-2, the V gene TRBV6-1; no firm D call. The V and J ends lost 7 bases and 1 base respectively, with 10 bases between them. Germline V gene lookup returns CDR1 MNHNS and CDR2 SASEGT. This CDR3 is built from 14 residues. This chain's CDR3 is CASKEFRNTGELFF. The CDR3 DNA follows: TGTGCCAGCAAGGAGTTCCGGAACACCGGGGAGCTGTTTTTT.

This clone showed up just once. The rearrangement links TRBV14 to TRBJ2-1; weak D call: TRBD2 (6 bases). The CDR3 extends over 14 amino acids. Trimming cost V 4 bases and J 4 bases, with 11 bases left between them. The germline V gene has CDR1 SGHDN and CDR2 FVKESK. The CDR3 DNA sequence: TGTGCCAGCAGCCCCCGGGACTTTTACAATGAGCAGTTCTTC. This translates into CASSPRDFYNEQFF.

This chain joins TRBV7-3 and TRBJ1-5; the match to TRBD1 covers 10 bases. The V gene's germline CDR1 is SGHTA and CDR2 FQGTGA. J gave up 8 bases and V 5 bases, and 6 bases lay outside the gene matches. CDR3 length: 14 residues. The CDR3 DNA sequence: TGTGCCAGCAGCCCGACAGGGGGCCAGGAGCCCCAGCATTTT. This translates into CASSPTGGQEPQHF.

The V gene is TRBV7-9, the J gene TRBJ2-1; the D is unclear. The CDR3 spans 11 residues. V gave up 8 bases and J gave up 9 bases, with 11 bases separating them. Germline CDR1 SEHNR, CDR2 FQNEAQ (reference sequence). Here the CDR3 DNA reads TGTGCCAGCGGCTATTCCGGTGAGCAGTTCTTC. This codes for CASGYSGEQFF.

This clone has more than one count but fewer than ten. The chain employs TRBV29-1 and TRBJ2-7; D might be TRBD2 (6 bases). The V and J ends lost 5 bases and 6 bases respectively, with 11 bases between them. Germline V gene sequence: CDR1 SQVTM, CDR2 ANQGSEA. The CDR3 runs to 11 residues. The chain's CDR3 is CSVSGVSEQYF. CDR3 bases: TGCAGCGTTTCGGGGGTAAGCGAGCAGTACTTC.